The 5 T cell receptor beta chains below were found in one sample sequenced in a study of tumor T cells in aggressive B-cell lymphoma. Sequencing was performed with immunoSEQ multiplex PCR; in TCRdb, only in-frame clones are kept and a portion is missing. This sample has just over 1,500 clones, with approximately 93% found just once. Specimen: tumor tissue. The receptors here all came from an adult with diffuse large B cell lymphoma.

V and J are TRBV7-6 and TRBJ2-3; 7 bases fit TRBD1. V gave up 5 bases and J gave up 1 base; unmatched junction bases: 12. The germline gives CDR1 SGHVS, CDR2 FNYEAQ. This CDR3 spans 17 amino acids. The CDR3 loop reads CASSPRDSPTGTDTQYF. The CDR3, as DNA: TGTGCCAGCAGCCCCCGGGACAGCCCGACGGGCACAGATACGCAGTATTTT.

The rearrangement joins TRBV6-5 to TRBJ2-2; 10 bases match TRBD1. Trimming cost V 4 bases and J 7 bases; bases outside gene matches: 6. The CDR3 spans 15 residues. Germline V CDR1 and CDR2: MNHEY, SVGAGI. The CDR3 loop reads CASSWGTGEVGELFF. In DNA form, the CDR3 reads TGTGCCAGCAGTTGGGGGACAGGGGAAGTCGGGGAGCTGTTTTTT.

The CDR3 DNA reads as TGTGCCAGCAGCGTACAGAATAACTATGGCTACACCTTC. Protein: CASSVQNNYGYTF. This chain connects TRBV7-8 to TRBJ1-2; the D is unclear. The V end was cut by 5 bases, the J end by 1 base, with 8 bases between. Per germline, CDR1 SGHVS and CDR2 FQNEAQ. The CDR3 runs 13 residues.

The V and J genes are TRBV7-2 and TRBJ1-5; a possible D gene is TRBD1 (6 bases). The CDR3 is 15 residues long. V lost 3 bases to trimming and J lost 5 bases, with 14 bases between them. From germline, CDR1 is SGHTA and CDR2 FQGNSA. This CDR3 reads CASSFRGRLDQPQHF. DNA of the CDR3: TGTGCCAGCAGCTTCAGGGGTCGGTTAGATCAGCCCCAGCATTTT.

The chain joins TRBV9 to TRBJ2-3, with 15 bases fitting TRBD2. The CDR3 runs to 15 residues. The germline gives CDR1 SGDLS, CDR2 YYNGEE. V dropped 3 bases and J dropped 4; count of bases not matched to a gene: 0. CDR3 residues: CASSGTSGGADTQYF. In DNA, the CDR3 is TGTGCCAGCAGCGGGACTAGCGGGGGGGCAGATACGCAGTATTTT. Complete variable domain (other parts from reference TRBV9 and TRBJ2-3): DSGVTQTPKHLITATGQRVTLRCSPRSGDLSVYWYQQSLDQGLQFLIQYYNGEERAKGNILERFSAQQFPDLHSELNLSSLELGDSALYFCASSGTSGGADTQYFGPGTRLTVL.